These T cell receptor beta chains were read from a single sample in a study of blood T cells in healthy people across ages. In TCRdb, the 5' RACE reads were re-called with MiXCR into one record per CDR3 protein. The repertoire consists of approximately 800,000 distinct CDR3 sequences, with 36% occurring once and the leading ten covering approximately 13%. The sample was blood. Source of these receptors: a man aged 18 to 29 in good health. The CDR3 runs from the conserved cysteine through the conserved F or W. A D gene is named only where the DNA matches it firmly. Size tells how often a clone was seen (once, few, many) or the class of an expanded clone, and some rows leave it out.

V: TRBV4-2; D: .; J: TRBJ1-1; size: .; DNA: TGTGCCAGCAGCCAAGATCAGAAGCTAGAAGCTTTCTTT; CDR3: CASSQDQKLEAFF
V: TRBV7-2; D: .; J: TRBJ2-5; size: .; DNA: TGTGCCAGCAGCCCGAGTTGGAGGATCCAAGAGACCCAGTACTTC; CDR3: CASSPSWRIQETQYF
V: TRBV7-2; D: .; J: TRBJ2-3; size: .; DNA: TGTGCCAGCGGCTTAGGGCTAGCTAGCACAGATACGCAGTATTTT; CDR3: CASGLGLASTDTQYF
V: TRBV9; D: .; J: TRBJ2-3; size: .; DNA: TGTGCCAGCAGCGTAAGGGGGGCCCTCACAGATACGCAGTATTTT; CDR3: CASSVRGALTDTQYF
V: TRBV6-1; D: .; J: TRBJ2-7; size: .; DNA: TGTGCCAGCAGTTTTGTCGGCCACGAGCAGTACTTC; CDR3: CASSFVGHEQYF
V: TRBV5-5; D: TRBD1; J: TRBJ1-6; size: .; DNA: TGTGCCAGCAGTCGGGACAGGGTGTATTCGCCCCTCCACTTT; CDR3: CASSRDRVYSPLHF
V: TRBV12-3/TRBV12-4; D: .; J: TRBJ2-3; size: .; DNA: TGTGCCAGCAGTTTACAGGGGCTGGGTTCAGATACGCAGTATTTT; CDR3: CASSLQGLGSDTQYF
V: TRBV9; D: .; J: TRBJ2-2; size: .; DNA: TGTGCCAGCAGCGTAGCGAACCGGGCCGGGGAGCTGTTTTTT; CDR3: CASSVANRAGELFF
V: TRBV12-3/TRBV12-4; D: TRBD1; J: TRBJ2-7; size: .; DNA: TGTGCCAGCAGATACAGGGGGGACTCCTACGAGCAGTACTTC; CDR3: CASRYRGDSYEQYF
V: TRBV6-2/TRBV6-3; D: TRBD2; J: TRBJ2-1; size: .; DNA: TGTGCCAGCAGTTATCTAGCGGGGTGGTCCTACAATGAGCAGTTCTTC; CDR3: CASSYLAGWSYNEQFF
V: TRBV3-1; D: .; J: TRBJ1-1; size: few; DNA: TGTGCCAGCAGCCAAGGCGAGACAAGAGCTTTCTTT; CDR3: CASSQGETRAFF
V: TRBV27; D: .; J: TRBJ2-5; size: .; DNA: TGTGCCAGCAGCTCGATCCAGGGGCCACAAGAGACCCAGTACTTC; CDR3: CASSSIQGPQETQYF
V: TRBV20-1; D: .; J: TRBJ1-2; size: few; DNA: TGCAGTGCCAGGGACACCTATGGCTACACCTTC; CDR3: CSARDTYGYTF
V: TRBV5-1; D: TRBD2; J: TRBJ2-3; size: .; DNA: TGCGCCAGCAGCTTGACGGGGGGGCGACTGGATACGCAGTATTTT; CDR3: CASSLTGGRLDTQYF
V: TRBV5-5; D: TRBD2; J: TRBJ2-1; size: many; DNA: TGTGCCAGCAGCTTGGACACTAGCGGGGGAGGATATGAGCAGTTCTTC; CDR3: CASSLDTSGGGYEQFF
V: TRBV20-1; D: TRBD2; J: TRBJ2-1; size: few; DNA: TGCAGTGCCAACCCCCTAGCGGGGGACAATGAGCAGTTCTTC; CDR3: CSANPLAGDNEQFF
V: TRBV4-2; D: .; J: TRBJ1-2; size: few; DNA: TGTGCCAGCAGCCAAGAAGGATTCTATGGAGGCTACACCTTC; CDR3: CASSQEGFYGGYTF
V: TRBV29-1; D: TRBD1; J: TRBJ1-2; size: .; DNA: TGCAGCGTGGAACCGGGACAGAGAAGGGGTGGCTACACCTTC; CDR3: CSVEPGQRRGGYTF
V: TRBV11-2; D: .; J: TRBJ2-7; size: .; DNA: TGTGCCAGCAGCTTAGTGTGGGAGAGACTGCCTACCTACGAGCAGTACTTC; CDR3: CASSLVWERLPTYEQYF
V: TRBV20-1; D: .; J: TRBJ2-3; size: many; DNA: TGCAGTGCCCCGCCCCAGGCAGTGACAGATACGCAGTATTTT; CDR3: CSAPPQAVTDTQYF
V: TRBV4-3; D: TRBD2; J: TRBJ2-3; size: few; DNA: TGCGCCAGCAGCCAGGCTGGCAGAGCGGGGGGCCCCAGGGATACGCAGTATTTT; CDR3: CASSQAGRAGGPRDTQYF
V: TRBV3-1; D: .; J: TRBJ1-5; size: .; DNA: TGTGCCAGCAGCCAAGATGCAGGGCCGGGTCAGCCCCAGCATTTT; CDR3: CASSQDAGPGQPQHF
V: TRBV11-2; D: .; J: TRBJ2-2; size: .; DNA: TGTGCCAGCAGCCCTCGTCGGGTAGGGGACACCGGGGAGCTGTTTTTT; CDR3: CASSPRRVGDTGELFF
V: TRBV5-1; D: TRBD1; J: TRBJ2-3; size: many; DNA: TGCGCCAGCAGCTCATGGGACAGGGGAAACACAGATACGCAGTATTTT; CDR3: CASSSWDRGNTDTQYF
V: TRBV7-2; D: TRBD2; J: TRBJ2-1; size: .; DNA: TGTGCCAGCACCCGGTGGGGGGGCAATGAGCAGTTCTTC; CDR3: CASTRWGGNEQFF
V: TRBV7-2; D: .; J: TRBJ2-1; size: .; DNA: TGTGCCAGCAGCTACCTAAACGGTGAGCAGTTCTTC; CDR3: CASSYLNGEQFF